These 2 T cell receptor beta chains share one sample of origin, sequenced in a study of identical twins (dated by TCRdb to about 2016). The method was 5' RACE. Sequencing took place on an Illumina HiSeq 2000. TCRdb reran the public reads through fastp at Q25 and MiXCR, keeping productive beta chains. Every distinct CDR3 protein forms one entry, paired with its most common genes and DNA. The sample table records hundreds of thousands of distinct CDR3 sequences; 5.5% to 6.5% of these occur just once. The top ten hold 1.5% to 2% of the sample. The sample was naive T cells sorted from blood. The cell subset or site tag for this specimen amounts to: cells isolated with a human naive T-cell isolation kit. Every receptor here comes from a man aged 18 to 35 in good health.

In its sample, this clonotype was seen a few times. J is TRBJ1-2 and V is TRBV5-5; no reliable D call. Looked up from germline, CDR1 is SGHKS and CDR2 is YYEKEE (reference sequence). V was pared by 4 bases and J by 8 bases, with 12 bases between. The CDR3 is made up of 12 amino acids. The CDR3 bases are TGTGCCAGCAGCGAAACGACTAACGGCTACACCTTC. Translated: CASSETTNGYTF.

This clonotype was counted ten times or more. Possible read error: a much larger clone is one base away. V is TRBV5-6 and J is TRBJ1-1, with 9 nucleotides matching TRBD1. V was clipped by 4 bases and J by 1 base; unmatched bases: 5. CDR1 and CDR2 from the germline V gene are SGHDT and YYEEEE. The length of the CDR3 is 15 residues. The chain's CDR3 is CASSQRQGGNTEAFF. DNA of the CDR3: TGTGCCAGCAGCCAGCGACAGGGGGGGAACACTGAAGCTTTCTTT.